The clone carrying this T cell receptor beta chain turned up a few times. Its specificity is unknown. These data originate in a study of CD8+CD57+ T cells in acquired aplastic anemia. Background on the study: Isolated CD4+ and CD8+ cells, once sorted, yielded DNA averaging roughly 3 ug.

The study profiled TCR beta VDJ and CDR3 using genomic DNA as template. TCRdb reanalysed the reads using MiXCR and keeps one entry per CDR3 protein. Counted here are 310,000 or so distinct CDR3 sequences, roughly 53% occurring once; the ten biggest clones make up around 1.2%. Points from the study as a whole: Shared by patients and controls, nearly 30 CD8+ CDR3s were abundant in patients.

CDR3 length: 16 amino acids. Trimming removed 4 bases from V and 1 base from J; junction bases left unmatched: 4. The germline V gene encodes CDR1 SGDLS and CDR2 YYNGEE. Patients chosen for sequencing had CD8+CD57+ cells that had expanded, as shown by flow cytometry. Patients were therapy-naive when their blood was sampled. The receptor was derived from a human donor with aplastic anemia. The chain carries TRBV9 and TRBJ2-1; 11 bases align to TRBD2. The sample comprised sorted CD4+, CD8+, or CD8+CD57+ T cells (not recorded which) from PBMCs. DNA for the CDR3: TGTGCCAGCAGCTCTAGCGGGGGGTCATCCTACAATGAGCAGTTCTTC. It yields the protein CASSSSGGSSYNEQFF.